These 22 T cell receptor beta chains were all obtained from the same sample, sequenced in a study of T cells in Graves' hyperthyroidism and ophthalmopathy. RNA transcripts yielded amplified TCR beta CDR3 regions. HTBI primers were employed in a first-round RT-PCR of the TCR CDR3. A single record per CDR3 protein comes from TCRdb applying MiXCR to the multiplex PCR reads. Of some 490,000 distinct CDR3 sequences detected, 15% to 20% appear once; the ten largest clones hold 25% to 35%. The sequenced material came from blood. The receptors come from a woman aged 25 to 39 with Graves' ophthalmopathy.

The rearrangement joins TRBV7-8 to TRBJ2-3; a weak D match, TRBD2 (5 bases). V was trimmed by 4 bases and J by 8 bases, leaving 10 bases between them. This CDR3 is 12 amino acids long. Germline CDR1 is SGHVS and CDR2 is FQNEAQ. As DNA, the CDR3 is TGTGCCAGCAGCTCCCCTGGAGGTACGCAGTATTTT. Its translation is CASSSPGGTQYF.

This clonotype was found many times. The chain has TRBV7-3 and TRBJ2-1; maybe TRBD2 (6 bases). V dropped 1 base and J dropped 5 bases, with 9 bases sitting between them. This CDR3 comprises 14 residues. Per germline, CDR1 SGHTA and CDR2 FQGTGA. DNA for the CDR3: TGTGCCAGCAGCTTAATCGGCGGGGACAATGAGCAGTTCTTC. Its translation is CASSLIGGDNEQFF.

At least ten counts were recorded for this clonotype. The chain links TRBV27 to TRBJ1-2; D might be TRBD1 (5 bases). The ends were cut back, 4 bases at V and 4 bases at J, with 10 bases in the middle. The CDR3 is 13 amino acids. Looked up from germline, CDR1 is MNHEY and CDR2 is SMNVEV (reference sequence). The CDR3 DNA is TGTGCCAGCAGTTATTCAGGGCTCTATGGCTACACCTTC. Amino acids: CASSYSGLYGYTF.

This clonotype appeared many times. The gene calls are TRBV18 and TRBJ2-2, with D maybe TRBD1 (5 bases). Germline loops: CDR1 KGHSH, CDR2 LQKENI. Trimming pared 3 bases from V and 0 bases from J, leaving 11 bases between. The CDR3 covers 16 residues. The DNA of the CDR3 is TGTGCCAGCTCACCTAGGACAAGTCCGAACACCGGGGAGCTGTTTTTT. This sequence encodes CASSPRTSPNTGELFF. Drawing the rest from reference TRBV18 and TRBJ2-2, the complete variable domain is NAGVMQNPRHLVRRRGQEARLRCSPMKGHSHVYWYRQLPEEGLKFMVYLQKENIIDESGMPKERFSAEFPKEGPSILRIQQVVRGDSAAYFCASSPRTSPNTGELFFGEGSRLTVL.

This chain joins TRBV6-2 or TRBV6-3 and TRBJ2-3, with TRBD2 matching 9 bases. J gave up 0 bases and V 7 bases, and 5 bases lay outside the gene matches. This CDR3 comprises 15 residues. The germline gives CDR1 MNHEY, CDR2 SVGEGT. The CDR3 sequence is CASKDSGGSTDTQYF. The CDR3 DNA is TGTGCCAGCAAAGACAGCGGGGGGAGCACAGATACGCAGTATTTT.

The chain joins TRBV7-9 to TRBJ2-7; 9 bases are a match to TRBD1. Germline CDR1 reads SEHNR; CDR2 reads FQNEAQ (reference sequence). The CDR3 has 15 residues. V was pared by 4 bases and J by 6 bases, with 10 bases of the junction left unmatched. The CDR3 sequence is CASSWEGQGPPEQYF. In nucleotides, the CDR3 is TGTGCCAGCAGCTGGGAGGGACAGGGTCCCCCCGAGCAGTACTTC.

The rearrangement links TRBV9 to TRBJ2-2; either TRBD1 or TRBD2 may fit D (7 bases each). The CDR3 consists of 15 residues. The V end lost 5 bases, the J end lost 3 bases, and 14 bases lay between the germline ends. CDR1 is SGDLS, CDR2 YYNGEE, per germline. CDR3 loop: CASRGRDSDTGELFF. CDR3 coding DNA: TGTGCCAGCAGGGGGAGGGACAGCGACACCGGGGAGCTGTTTTTT.

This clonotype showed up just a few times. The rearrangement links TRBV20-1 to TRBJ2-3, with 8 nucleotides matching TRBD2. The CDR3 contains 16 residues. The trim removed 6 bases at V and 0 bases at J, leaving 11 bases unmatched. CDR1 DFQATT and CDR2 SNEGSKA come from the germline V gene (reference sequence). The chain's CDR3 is CSAVTGLASSTDTQYF. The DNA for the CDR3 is TGCAGTGCCGTTACCGGACTAGCATCGAGCACAGATACGCAGTATTTT.

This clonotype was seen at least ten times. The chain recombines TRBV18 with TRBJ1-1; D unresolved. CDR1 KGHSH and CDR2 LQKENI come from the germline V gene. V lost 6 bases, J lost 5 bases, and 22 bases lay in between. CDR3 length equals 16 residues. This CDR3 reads CASSASGGSPRTEAFF. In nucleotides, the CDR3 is TGTGCCAGCTCGGCTAGCGGCGGGAGTCCGAGGACTGAAGCTTTCTTT.

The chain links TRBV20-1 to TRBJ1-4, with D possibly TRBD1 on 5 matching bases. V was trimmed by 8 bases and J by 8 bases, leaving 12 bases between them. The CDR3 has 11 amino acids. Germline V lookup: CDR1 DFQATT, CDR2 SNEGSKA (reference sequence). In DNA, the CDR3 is TGCAGTTTTAAGACAGAGGAAAAACTGTTTTTT. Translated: CSFKTEEKLFF.

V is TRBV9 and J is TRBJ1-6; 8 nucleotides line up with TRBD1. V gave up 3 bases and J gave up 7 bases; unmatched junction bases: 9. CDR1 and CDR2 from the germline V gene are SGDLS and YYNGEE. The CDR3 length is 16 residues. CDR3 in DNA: TGTGCCAGCAGCGCCGTGGGGACAGGAGGCAATTCACCCCTCCACTTT. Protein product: CASSAVGTGGNSPLHF.

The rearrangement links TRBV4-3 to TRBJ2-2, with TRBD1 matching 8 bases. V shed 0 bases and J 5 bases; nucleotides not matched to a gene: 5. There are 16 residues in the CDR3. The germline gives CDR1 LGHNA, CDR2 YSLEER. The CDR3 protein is CASSQEQGAYTGELFF. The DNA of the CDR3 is TGCGCCAGCAGCCAAGAGCAGGGGGCGTATACCGGGGAGCTGTTTTTT.

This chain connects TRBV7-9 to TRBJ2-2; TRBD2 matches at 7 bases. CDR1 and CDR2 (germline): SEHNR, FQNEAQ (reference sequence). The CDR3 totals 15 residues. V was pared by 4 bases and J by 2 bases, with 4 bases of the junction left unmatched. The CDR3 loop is CASSSAGYNTGELFF. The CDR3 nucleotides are TGTGCCAGCAGCTCAGCGGGATATAACACCGGGGAGCTGTTTTTT.

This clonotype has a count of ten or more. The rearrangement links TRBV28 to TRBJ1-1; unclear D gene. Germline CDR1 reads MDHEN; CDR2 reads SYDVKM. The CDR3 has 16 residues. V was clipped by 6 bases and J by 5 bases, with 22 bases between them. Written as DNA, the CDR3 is TGTGCCAGCAGCTCCCCAGTACACCCGTTGCGGACTGAAGCTTTCTTT. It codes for CASSSPVHPLRTEAFF.

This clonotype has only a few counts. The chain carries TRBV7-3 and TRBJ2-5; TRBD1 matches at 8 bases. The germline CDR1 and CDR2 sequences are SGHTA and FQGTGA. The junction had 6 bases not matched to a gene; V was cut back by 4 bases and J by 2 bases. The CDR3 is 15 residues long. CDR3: CASSSTGDLQETQYF. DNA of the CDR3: TGTGCCAGCAGCTCGACAGGGGATTTACAAGAGACCCAGTACTTC.

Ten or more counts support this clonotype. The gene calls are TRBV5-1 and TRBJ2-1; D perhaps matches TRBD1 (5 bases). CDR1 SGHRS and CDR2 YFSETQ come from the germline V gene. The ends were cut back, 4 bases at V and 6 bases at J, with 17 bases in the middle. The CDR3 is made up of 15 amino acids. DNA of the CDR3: TGCGCCAGCAGCCCAGACAGTAGTGTTCCCAATGAGCAGTTCTTC. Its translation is CASSPDSSVPNEQFF.

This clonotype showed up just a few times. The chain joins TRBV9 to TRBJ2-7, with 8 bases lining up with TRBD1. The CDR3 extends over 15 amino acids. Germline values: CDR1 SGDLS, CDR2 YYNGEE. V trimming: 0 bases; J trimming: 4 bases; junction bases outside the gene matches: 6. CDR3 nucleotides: TGTGCCAGCAGCGTAGCTTGGACAGGGCCTTACGAGCAGTACTTC. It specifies CASSVAWTGPYEQYF. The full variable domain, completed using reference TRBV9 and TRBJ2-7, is DSGVTQTPKHLITATGQRVTLRCSPRSGDLSVYWYQQSLDQGLQFLIQYYNGEERAKGNILERFSAQQFPDLHSELNLSSLELGDSALYFCASSVAWTGPYEQYFGPGTRLTVT.

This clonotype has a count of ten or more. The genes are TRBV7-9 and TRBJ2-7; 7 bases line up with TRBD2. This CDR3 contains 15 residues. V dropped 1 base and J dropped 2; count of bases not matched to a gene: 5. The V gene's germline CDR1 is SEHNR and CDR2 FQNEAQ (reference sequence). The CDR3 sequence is CASSLDAGETYEQYF. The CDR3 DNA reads TGTGCCAGCAGCTTAGATGCGGGGGAGACCTACGAGCAGTACTTC. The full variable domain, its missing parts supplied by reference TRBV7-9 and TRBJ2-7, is DTGVSQNPRHKITKRGQNVTFRCDPISEHNRLYWYRQTLGQGPEFLTYFQNEAQLEKSRLLSDRFSAERPKGSFSTLEIQRTEQGDSAMYLCASSLDAGETYEQYFGPGTRLTVT.

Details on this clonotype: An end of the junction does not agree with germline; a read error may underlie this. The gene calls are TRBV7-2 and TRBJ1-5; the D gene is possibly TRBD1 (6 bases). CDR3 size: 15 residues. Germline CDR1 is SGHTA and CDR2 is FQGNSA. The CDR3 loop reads CASSWTAYSNQPQHF. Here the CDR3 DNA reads TGTGCCAGTAGCTGGACAGCGTATAGCAATCAGCCCCAGCATTTT.

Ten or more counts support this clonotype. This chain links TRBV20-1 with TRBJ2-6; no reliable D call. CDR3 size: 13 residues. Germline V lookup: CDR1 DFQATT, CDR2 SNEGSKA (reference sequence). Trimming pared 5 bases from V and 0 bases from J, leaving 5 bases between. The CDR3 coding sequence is TGCAGTGCTCAAGGCTCTGGGGCCAACGTCCTGACTTTC. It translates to CSAQGSGANVLTF.

The chain's CDR3 is CASRGLGGLAGQPQHF. CDR3 DNA: TGTGCCAGCAGGGGGTTGGGGGGTTTGGCAGGACAGCCCCAGCATTTT. The chain uses TRBV6-1 and TRBJ1-5; D is possibly TRBD1 (5 bases). The CDR3 totals 16 residues. The ends were cut back, 6 bases at V and 7 bases at J, with 22 bases in the middle. Germline V gene data show CDR1 as MNHNS and CDR2 as SASEGT.

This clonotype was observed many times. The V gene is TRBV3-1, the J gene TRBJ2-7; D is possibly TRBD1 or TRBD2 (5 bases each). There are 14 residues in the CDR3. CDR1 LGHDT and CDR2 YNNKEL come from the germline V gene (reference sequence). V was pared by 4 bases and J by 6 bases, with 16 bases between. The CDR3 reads CASSPGTSGAEQYF. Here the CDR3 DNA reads TGTGCCAGCAGCCCCGGGACCTCAGGAGCCGAGCAGTACTTC.